This is a list of T cell receptor beta chains from one sample in a study of T-cell memory formation after mild COVID-19. TCRdb independently ran MiXCR on the 5' RACE reads; one entry per CDR3 protein. There are 120,000 or so distinct CDR3 sequences in the sample; about 15% occur only once, and about 14% lies in the top ten. The source material was PBMCs or a T cell subset sorted from them (not recorded which). Every receptor here comes from an adult woman who had mild COVID-19 (a few samples of this study predate the infection). Cell type and time point are not known. CDR3s include the opening cysteine and the closing phenylalanine or tryptophan. The D gene is left open where the match is weak. Only part of the rows carry a size: once, few, many, or a class if the clone is expanded.

V	D	size	J	CDR3
TRBV27	NA	NA	TRBJ2-7	CASSFRGEQYF
TRBV24-1	TRBD2	NA	TRBJ2-1	CATSDVGLAGGHEQFF
TRBV29-1	NA	few	TRBJ1-1	CSVVLWGFGNTEAFF
TRBV4-1	NA	NA	TRBJ1-4	CASSPGETTGTLNEKLFF
TRBV4-1	TRBD2	few	TRBJ2-3	CASSQGGGWDTQYF
TRBV7-3	TRBD1	few	TRBJ2-1	CASSLIGTGVNEQFF
TRBV9	NA	few	TRBJ1-6	CASSGQPSYNSPLHF
TRBV6-2/TRBV6-3	NA	few	TRBJ2-1	CASSYSGVQNEQFF
TRBV5-6	TRBD1	few	TRBJ1-6	CASSLWGQGNSPLHF
TRBV18	TRBD1	NA	TRBJ2-7	CASSKSQGAEQYF
TRBV5-1	TRBD1	NA	TRBJ1-1	CASSEGDREGTEAFF
TRBV9	NA	NA	TRBJ2-6	CASSVEVNSGANVLTF
TRBV29-1	TRBD1	NA	TRBJ1-3	CSVGGGGNTIYF
TRBV10-3	NA	many	TRBJ2-5	CAISVGGPQETQYF
TRBV4-1	NA	NA	TRBJ1-6	CASSHTQGSYNSPLHF
TRBV3-1	NA	few	TRBJ2-2	CASSPPGRDSGELFF
TRBV29-1	TRBD1	NA	TRBJ2-3	CSVAAGQGPDTQYF
TRBV4-1	TRBD2	NA	TRBJ2-1	CASSRRETGSYNEQFF
TRBV20-1	NA	NA	TRBJ2-5	CSAMAGVTRQETQYF
TRBV5-1	TRBD2	few	TRBJ2-5	CASKPGLAEETQYF
TRBV12-3/TRBV12-4	TRBD2	many	TRBJ2-3	CASSLSGGPTDTQYF
TRBV11-2	NA	NA	TRBJ1-4	CASSSWGGEKLFF
TRBV11-2	NA	few	TRBJ1-6	CASSLRSGVNSPLHF
TRBV30	NA	NA	TRBJ1-2	CAWKEMGFNYGYTF
TRBV18	NA	few	TRBJ2-2	CASSLLVVNTGELFF
TRBV12-3/TRBV12-4	NA	few	TRBJ1-6	CASSLWDQDSPLHF
TRBV27	NA	NA	TRBJ2-7	CASRGLGRPYEQYF
TRBV27	TRBD2	NA	TRBJ2-1	CASSQLAGGPSEQFF
TRBV29-1	NA	NA	TRBJ1-5	CSVEDAGGNQPQHF
TRBV7-9	NA	NA	TRBJ2-5	CASSLITGARGTQYF
TRBV10-2	TRBD2	NA	TRBJ2-3	CASRKGLAGTDTQYF